This T cell receptor beta chain was identified during a study of CD8+ T cells in alopecia areata. General observations from the study: Affected scalp, especially in alopecia totalis/universalis, had a higher clonality than normal scalp did.

Extracted RNA was reverse transcribed into cDNA, the sequencing template. Clones were read by immunoSEQ multiplex PCR, and TCRdb kept only the in-frame ones, dropping some. This sample has roughly 200,000 clones, with more than 50% found just once. On this clone: The antigen is unknown. This sample also contains other DNA sequences that code for the same CDR3.

Between the trimmed V and J ends, which lost 1 base and 0 bases, there was a span of 10 bases. This CDR3 is 16 amino acids long. Germline CDR1 MGHRA, CDR2 YSYEKL. This chain connects TRBV4-1 to TRBJ1-5; TRBD1 is a possible D gene (5 bases). The specimen was CD8+ T cells sorted from blood. The TCR originated in a human donor in good health. The CDR3 nucleotides read TGCGCCAGCAGCCAAGTTAGGGGTGATAGCAATCAGCCCCAGCATTTT. This translates into CASSQVRGDSNQPQHF.